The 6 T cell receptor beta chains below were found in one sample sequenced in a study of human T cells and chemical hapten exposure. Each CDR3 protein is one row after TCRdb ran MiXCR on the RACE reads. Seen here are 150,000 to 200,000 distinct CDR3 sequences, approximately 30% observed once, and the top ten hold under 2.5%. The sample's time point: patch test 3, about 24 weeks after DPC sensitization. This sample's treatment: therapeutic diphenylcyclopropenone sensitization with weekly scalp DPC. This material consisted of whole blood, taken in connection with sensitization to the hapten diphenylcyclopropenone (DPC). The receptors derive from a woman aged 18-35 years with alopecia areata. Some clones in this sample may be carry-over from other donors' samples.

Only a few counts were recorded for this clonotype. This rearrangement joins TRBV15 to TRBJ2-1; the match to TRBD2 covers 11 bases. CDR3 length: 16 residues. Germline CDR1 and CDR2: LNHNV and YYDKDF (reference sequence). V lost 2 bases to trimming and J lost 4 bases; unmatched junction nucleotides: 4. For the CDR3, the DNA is TGTGCCACCAGCAGATGGGGACTAGCGGTATACAATGAGCAGTTCTTC. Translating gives CATSRWGLAVYNEQFF.

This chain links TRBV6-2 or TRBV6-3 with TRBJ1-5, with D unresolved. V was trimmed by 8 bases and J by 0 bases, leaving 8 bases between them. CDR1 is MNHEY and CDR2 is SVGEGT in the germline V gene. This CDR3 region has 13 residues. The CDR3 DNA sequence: TGTGCCAGCCAAACATCTAGCAATCAGCCCCAGCATTTT. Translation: CASQTSSNQPQHF.

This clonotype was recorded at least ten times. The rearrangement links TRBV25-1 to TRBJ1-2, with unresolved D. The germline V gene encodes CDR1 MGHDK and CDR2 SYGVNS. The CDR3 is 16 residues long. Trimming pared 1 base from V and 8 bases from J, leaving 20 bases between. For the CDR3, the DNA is TGTGCCAGCAGTGAATTGGGTGTCGTCGGCCTGGAGGGCTACACCTTC. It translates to CASSELGVVGLEGYTF.

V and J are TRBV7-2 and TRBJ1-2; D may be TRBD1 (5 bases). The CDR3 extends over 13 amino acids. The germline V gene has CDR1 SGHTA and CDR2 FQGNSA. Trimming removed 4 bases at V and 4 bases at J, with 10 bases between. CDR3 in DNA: TGTGCCAGCAGCTCACGGGGGAGCTATGGCTACACCTTC. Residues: CASSSRGSYGYTF.

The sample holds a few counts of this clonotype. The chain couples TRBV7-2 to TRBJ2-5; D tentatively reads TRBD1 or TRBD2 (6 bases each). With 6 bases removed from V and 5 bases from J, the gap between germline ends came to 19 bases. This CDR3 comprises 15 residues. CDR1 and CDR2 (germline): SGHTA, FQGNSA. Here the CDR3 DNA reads TGTGCCAGCAGTCCAAGGAGGGGGGCGGGGGAGACCCAGTACTTC. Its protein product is CASSPRRGAGETQYF.

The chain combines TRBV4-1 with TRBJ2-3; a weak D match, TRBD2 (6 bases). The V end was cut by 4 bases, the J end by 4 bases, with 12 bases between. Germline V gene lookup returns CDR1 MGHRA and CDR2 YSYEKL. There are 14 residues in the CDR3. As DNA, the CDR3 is TGCGCCAGCAGCCTCCCCGGAGGGTCAGATACGCAGTATTTT. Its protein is CASSLPGGSDTQYF.